The table lists the clone carrying this T cell receptor beta chain with many counts. The antigen is not known. This entry comes from a study of response to subunit inactivated influenza vaccine. Study observations and caveats: The authors put forward the suggestion that each seasonal influenza vaccination may bring in only a limited number of new T cells.

MiXCR, applied by TCRdb to the RT-PCR reads, yields one record per CDR3 protein. The sample contains roughly 790,000 distinct CDR3 sequences, 21% of which appear only once. Trimming removed 2 bases at V and 0 bases at J, with 8 bases between. Per the germline V gene, CDR1 is MDHEN and CDR2 is SYDVKM. The CDR3 covers 15 residues. The source of this sequence is a man aged 50 to 59 who received an inactivated influenza vaccine. The chain uses TRBV28 and TRBJ2-1; D remains unclear. The starting material was PBMCs from blood, obtained more than 4 days after vaccination. The CDR3 DNA sequence: TGTGCCAGCAGTTTAAGCTCTAGCTCCTACAATGAGCAGTTCTTC. Its translation is CASSLSSSSYNEQFF.